Listed below are T cell receptor beta chains from one sample, sequenced in a study of graft-versus-host responses after intestinal transplantation. For these receptors, no antigen is known. Using immunoSEQ multiplex PCR, the repertoire was profiled, and TCRdb retains in-frame clones only, with some absent. The sample holds some 100,000 clones, 75% to 95% seen once. The material was unstimulated CD8+ T cells sorted from spleen or lymph node cells, obtained before intestinal transplant. Receptor source: a human donor who received an intestinal transplant. Both conserved end residues are part of each CDR3. The order of the fields is clone size, D gene, J gene, V gene, CDR3 length, CDR3 DNA, CDR3 protein. A D gene is named only where the DNA matches it firmly. Clone size is given for some rows only: seen once, a few or many times, or a class if the clone is expanded.

abundance: -; d_gene: TRBD2; j_gene: TRBJ2-5; v_gene: TRBV28; len: 19; CDR3nt: TGTGCCAGCAGTTTATCGACTAGCGGGAGTCTACTGGTGGGAGAGACCCAGTACTTC; CDR3aa: CASSLSTSGSLLVGETQYF
abundance: once; d_gene: -; j_gene: TRBJ2-7; v_gene: TRBV28; len: 12; CDR3nt: TGTGCCACCCGTGGGGAGGCCTACGAGCAGTACTTC; CDR3aa: CATRGEAYEQYF
abundance: -; d_gene: -; j_gene: TRBJ2-3; v_gene: TRBV11-2; len: 13; CDR3nt: TGTGCCACCGAGGGGGGACTCACAGATACGCAGTATTTT; CDR3aa: CATEGGLTDTQYF
abundance: -; d_gene: TRBD1; j_gene: TRBJ1-6; v_gene: TRBV9; len: 18; CDR3nt: TGTGCCAGCAGCGAATCCGGGACAGGGGCATTCGTTAATTCACCCCTCCACTTT; CDR3aa: CASSESGTGAFVNSPLHF
abundance: -; d_gene: TRBD2; j_gene: TRBJ2-1; v_gene: TRBV7-6; len: 16; CDR3nt: TGTGCCAGCAGCTTCTCTAGCGGGAGCTCCTACAATGAGCAGTTCTTC; CDR3aa: CASSFSSGSSYNEQFF
abundance: -; d_gene: TRBD1; j_gene: TRBJ2-1; v_gene: TRBV30; len: 15; CDR3nt: TGTGCCTGGAGTAGGGGGCAGGGTGGCTACAATGAGCAGTTCTTC; CDR3aa: CAWSRGQGGYNEQFF
abundance: -; d_gene: -; j_gene: TRBJ1-5; v_gene: TRBV27; len: 14; CDR3nt: TGTGCCAGCAGTGTGGGATTGGGCAATCAGCCCCAGCATTTT; CDR3aa: CASSVGLGNQPQHF
abundance: -; d_gene: -; j_gene: TRBJ2-2; v_gene: TRBV6-5; len: 14; CDR3nt: TGTGCCAGCAGTTCAAATACAGGACCCGGGGAGCTGTTTTTT; CDR3aa: CASSSNTGPGELFF
abundance: -; d_gene: TRBD2; j_gene: TRBJ2-7; v_gene: TRBV2; len: 14; CDR3nt: TGTGCCAGCAATGGACTAGCGGGAGACTACGAGCAGTACTTC; CDR3aa: CASNGLAGDYEQYF
abundance: -; d_gene: -; j_gene: TRBJ1-5; v_gene: TRBV4-1; len: 14; CDR3nt: TGCGCCAGCAGCCAAGTTGGGTACTCTCAGCCCCAGCATTTT; CDR3aa: CASSQVGYSQPQHF